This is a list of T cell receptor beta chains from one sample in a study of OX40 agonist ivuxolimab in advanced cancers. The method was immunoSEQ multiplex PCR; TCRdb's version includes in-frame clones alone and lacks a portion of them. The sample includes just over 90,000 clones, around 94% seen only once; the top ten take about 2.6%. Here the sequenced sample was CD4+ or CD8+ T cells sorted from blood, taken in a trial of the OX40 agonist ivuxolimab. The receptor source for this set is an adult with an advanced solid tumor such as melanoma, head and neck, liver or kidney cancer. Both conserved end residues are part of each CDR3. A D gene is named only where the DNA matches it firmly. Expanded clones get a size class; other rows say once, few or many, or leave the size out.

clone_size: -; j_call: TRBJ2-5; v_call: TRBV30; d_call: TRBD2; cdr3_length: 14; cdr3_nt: TGTGCCTGTCAGCGGGGGGGCTTCTCGGAGACCCAGTACTTC; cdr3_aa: CACQRGGFSETQYF
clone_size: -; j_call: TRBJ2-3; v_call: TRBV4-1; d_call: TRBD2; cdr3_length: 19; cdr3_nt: TGCGCCAGCAGCCATCCCCGGGCGGGAGGGCCGATTCCCACAGATACGCAGTATTTT; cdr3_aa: CASSHPRAGGPIPTDTQYF
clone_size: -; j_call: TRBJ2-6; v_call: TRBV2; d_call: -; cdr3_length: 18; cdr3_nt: TGTGCCAGCAGTGACCCGGGAAAGGGGATCTCTGGGGCCAACGTCCTGACTTTC; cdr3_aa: CASSDPGKGISGANVLTF
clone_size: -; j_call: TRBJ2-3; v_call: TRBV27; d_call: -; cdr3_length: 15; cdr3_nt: TGTGCCAGCAACCTCTGGGGGCCAGGCACAGATACGCAGTATTTT; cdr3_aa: CASNLWGPGTDTQYF
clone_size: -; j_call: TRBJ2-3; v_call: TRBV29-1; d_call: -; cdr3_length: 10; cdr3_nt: TGCAGCGGCTCGGTAGATACGCAGTATTTT; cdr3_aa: CSGSVDTQYF
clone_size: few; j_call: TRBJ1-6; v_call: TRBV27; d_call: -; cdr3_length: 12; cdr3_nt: TGTGCCAGCAGTTTTCAGAATTCACCCCTCCACTTT; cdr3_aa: CASSFQNSPLHF
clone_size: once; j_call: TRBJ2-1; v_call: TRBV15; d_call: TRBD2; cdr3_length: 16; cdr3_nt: TGTGCCACCAGCTTTGCCTCTAGCGGGGGGGCACTTGAGCAGTTCTTC; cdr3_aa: CATSFASSGGALEQFF
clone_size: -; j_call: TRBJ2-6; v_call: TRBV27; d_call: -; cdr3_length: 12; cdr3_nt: TGTGCCACGGGGCCTGGGGCCAACGTCCTGACTTTC; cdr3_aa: CATGPGANVLTF
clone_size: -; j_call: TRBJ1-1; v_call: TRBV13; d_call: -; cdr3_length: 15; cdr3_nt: TGTGCCAGCCTAGTGGGGGGGATTCTTAACACTGAAGCTTTCTTT; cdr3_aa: CASLVGGILNTEAFF
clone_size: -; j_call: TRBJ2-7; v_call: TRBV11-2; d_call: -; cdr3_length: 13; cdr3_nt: TGTGCCAGCAGCTCCGGGCCATCCTACGAGCAGTACTTC; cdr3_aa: CASSSGPSYEQYF
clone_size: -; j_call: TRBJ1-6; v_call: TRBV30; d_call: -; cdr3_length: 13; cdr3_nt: TGTGCCTGGAGTTTTGTAGAGGATTCACCCCTCCACTTT; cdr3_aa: CAWSFVEDSPLHF